These 25 T cell receptor beta chains were all obtained from the same sample, sequenced in a study of T cell changes during pregnancy in multiple sclerosis. This table comes from immunoSEQ multiplex PCR, and its TCRdb copy is limited to in-frame clones, with some not included. The sample yields fewer than 55,000 clones, 85% to 90% seen once. The source was peripheral blood, collected in the second trimester of pregnancy. The receptors were sampled from a female donor in good health, enrolled as a control in a pregnancy study.

CDR3 DNA: TGTGCCAGCAGCTTAGGAGCAGGGCCAGATACGCAGTATTTT. Translated: CASSLGAGPDTQYF. The chain combines TRBV13 with TRBJ2-3; tentatively, D is TRBD1 (5 bases). The germline V and J ends were trimmed by 0 bases and 4 bases, with 8 bases remaining between them. CDR3 length: 14 amino acids. Germline V CDR1 and CDR2: PRHDT, FYEKMQ (reference sequence).

The chain carries TRBV5-4 and TRBJ1-2, with a possible D match to TRBD1 (5 bases). CDR3 size: 13 residues. Germline-derived CDR1 and CDR2 are SGHNT and YYREEE (reference sequence). Trimming left V 6 bases short and J 2 bases short, with 11 bases between. The CDR3 DNA reads TGTGCCAGCACCACGTCAGGGAACTATGGCTACACCTTC. Translating it yields CASTTSGNYGYTF.

The chain combines TRBV30 with TRBJ2-7, with TRBD2 as a possible D gene (5 bases). The CDR3 length is 12 residues. The germline V and J ends were trimmed by 3 bases and 2 bases, with 8 bases remaining between them. Germline loops: CDR1 GTSNPN, CDR2 SVGIG (reference sequence). The CDR3, as DNA: TGTGCCTGGAGGCGGGCCCCCTACGAGCAGTACTTC. Translating gives CAWRRAPYEQYF.

The rearrangement joins TRBV5-1 to TRBJ2-3, with D maybe TRBD2 (6 bases). Trimming left V 2 bases short and J 7 bases short, with 11 bases between. The CDR3 totals 13 residues. Germline CDR1 is SGHRS and CDR2 is YFSETQ. CDR3: CASSLMGGNTQYF. CDR3 nucleotide sequence: TGCGCCAGCAGCTTAATGGGAGGAAATACGCAGTATTTT.

CDR3 DNA: TGTGCCAGCAGATTCCGCCTCTCCGGCACCGGGGAGCTGTTTTTT. Its protein product is CASRFRLSGTGELFF. The chain uses TRBV27 and TRBJ2-2; D uncertain. Between the trimmed V and J ends, which lost 6 bases and 4 bases, there was a span of 15 bases. The CDR3 is 15 residues long. Germline CDR1 MNHEY, CDR2 SMNVEV (reference sequence).

The CDR3 sequence is CASSLPGSGANVLTF. In nucleotides, the CDR3 is TGTGCCAGCAGCTTGCCGGGGTCAGGGGCCAACGTCCTGACTTTC. This chain uses TRBV5-6 with TRBJ2-6; the D gene is possibly TRBD2 (5 bases). CDR1 is SGHDT, CDR2 YYEEEE, per germline. This CDR3 has 15 residues. V gave up 1 base and J gave up 4 bases, with 9 bases separating them.

The chain is built from TRBV6-6 and TRBJ2-5; maybe TRBD1 (5 bases). V was cut by 8 bases and J by 1 base, with 17 bases left in between. Germline V gene data show CDR1 as MNHNY and CDR2 as SVGAGI (reference sequence). The CDR3 is 15 residues long. CDR3 DNA: TGTGCCAGCGGCCCCGTACAGGCGCTCCAAGAGACCCAGTACTTC. Protein sequence: CASGPVQALQETQYF.

The chain couples TRBV7-9 to TRBJ1-5; D perhaps matches TRBD1 (5 bases). Germline V CDR1 and CDR2: SEHNR, FQNEAQ (reference sequence). Trimming removed 0 bases at V and 3 bases at J, with 9 bases between. The CDR3 totals 15 residues. The CDR3 reads CASSLATGYNQPQHF. CDR3 in DNA: TGTGCCAGCAGCTTAGCTACAGGCTACAATCAGCCCCAGCATTTT.

The chain employs TRBV5-1 and TRBJ1-4; 9 bases are a match to TRBD1. Germline assignment: CDR1 SGHRS and CDR2 YFSETQ. This CDR3 is 14 amino acids long. Losses at the gene ends were 3 bases for V and 8 bases for J; bases not matched to a gene: 5. The DNA for the CDR3 is TGCGCCAGCAGCTCAGGACAGGGGACCGAAAAACTGTTTTTT. Translating it yields CASSSGQGTEKLFF.

The rearrangement links TRBV25-1 to TRBJ1-2, with TRBD1 as a possible D gene (6 bases). The CDR3 sequence is 13 residues long. The germline V and J ends were trimmed by 7 bases and 8 bases, with 17 bases remaining between them. Germline CDR1 and CDR2: MGHDK and SYGVNS. The CDR3 loop reads CASTHRDIGGYTF. The CDR3, as DNA: TGTGCCAGCACCCACCGGGACATTGGGGGCTACACCTTC.

This clone has just one count. This chain uses TRBV18 with TRBJ1-2; D call uncertain. V was trimmed by 3 bases and J by 8 bases, leaving 16 bases between them. The CDR3 totals 14 residues. Germline lookup yields CDR1 KGHSH and CDR2 LQKENI. CDR3 nucleotide sequence: TGTGCCAGCTCACCCCCAGCGGACCTCTTAGGCTACACCTTC. Protein product: CASSPPADLLGYTF. The entire variable domain, with the rest obtained from reference TRBV18 and TRBJ1-2, is as follows: NAGVMQNPRHLVRRRGQEARLRCSPMKGHSHVYWYRQLPEEGLKFMVYLQKENIIDESGMPKERFSAEFPKEGPSILRIQQVVRGDSAAYFCASSPPADLLGYTFGSGTRLTVV.

The genes are TRBV29-1 and TRBJ2-7; TRBD2 aligns across 7 bases. Germline V gene lookup returns CDR1 SQVTM and CDR2 ANQGSEA. The V segment lost 3 bases and the J segment 5 bases; nucleotides outside the gene matches: 16. This CDR3 contains 16 residues. The CDR3: CSVDGWDGGGLDEQYF. The CDR3, as DNA: TGCAGCGTTGATGGTTGGGACGGCGGGGGTCTGGACGAGCAGTACTTC.

CDR3 sequence reads: CASSEASNWSSYNEQFF. Here the CDR3 DNA reads TGTGCCAGCAGTGAAGCGTCTAACTGGAGCTCCTACAATGAGCAGTTCTTC. J is TRBJ2-1 and V is TRBV6-1; D call uncertain. V lost 0 bases, J lost 0 bases, and 12 bases lay in between. The CDR3 sequence is 17 residues long. Germline V gene lookup returns CDR1 MNHNS and CDR2 SASEGT.

The J gene is TRBJ2-2, the V gene TRBV5-6; D might be TRBD1 (6 bases). This CDR3 contains 15 residues. CDR1 is SGHDT, CDR2 YYEEEE, per germline. Trimming pared 0 bases from V and 4 bases from J, leaving 10 bases between. CDR3 region: CASSLGPGATGELFF. CDR3 nucleotide sequence: TGTGCCAGCAGCTTGGGCCCAGGGGCCACCGGGGAGCTGTTTTTT.

The gene calls are TRBV5-1 and TRBJ2-1, with 11 positions matching TRBD2. J was trimmed by 6 bases and V by 1 base; bases with no gene match: 9. CDR3 size: 17 residues. CDR1 SGHRS and CDR2 YFSETQ come from the germline V gene. The CDR3 DNA is TGCGCCAGCAGCTTGTCGGGACTAGCGGCATCCCCCAATGAGCAGTTCTTC. It codes for CASSLSGLAASPNEQFF. The variable domain in full, completed from reference TRBV5-1 and TRBJ2-1, reads KAGVTQTPRYLIKTRGQQVTLSCSPISGHRSVSWYQQTPGQGLQFLFEYFSETQRNKGNFPGRFSGRQFSNSRSEMNVSTLELGDSALYLCASSLSGLAASPNEQFFGPGTRLTVL.

This clone was observed once. The chain links TRBV21-1 to TRBJ2-4; TRBD2 was called by the table and not checked on the DNA. TRBV21-1 is shown as a pseudogene. The CDR3 is 16 amino acids. The CDR3 region is CASSKEGGLAKNIQYF. The DNA for the CDR3 is TGTGCCAGCAGCAAAGAGGGGGGGCTAGCCAAAAACATTCAGTACTTC.

The chain uses TRBV15 and TRBJ1-2; D is uncertain. The germline gives CDR1 LNHNV, CDR2 YYDKDF (reference sequence). This CDR3 contains 11 residues. V lost 0 bases and J 6 bases, leaving 2 bases between the germline ends. The CDR3 nucleotides are TGTGCCACCAGCAGAGATAATGGCTACACCTTC. Translation: CATSRDNGYTF.

The sample holds a few counts of this clone. This sequence joins TRBV7-2 and TRBJ2-1, with D possibly TRBD2 on 5 matching bases. Germline V lookup: CDR1 SGHTA, CDR2 FQGNSA. V was shortened by 10 bases and J by 8 bases, with 18 bases between the two germline ends. This CDR3 spans 13 amino acids. CDR3 sequence: CATEAQPRDEQFF. CDR3 in DNA: TGTGCCACCGAAGCGCAACCGCGGGATGAGCAGTTCTTC.

This rearrangement joins TRBV19 to TRBJ1-5; 8 nucleotides agree with TRBD1. From germline, CDR1 is LNHDA and CDR2 SQIVND (reference sequence). J was trimmed by 6 bases and V by 6 bases; bases with no gene match: 7. The CDR3 is 14 amino acids. The CDR3 loop is CASSDTGGRQPQHF. The CDR3 DNA is TGTGCCAGTAGCGATACAGGGGGGCGTCAGCCCCAGCATTTT.

The V gene is TRBV11-2, the J gene TRBJ1-6; possibly TRBD1 for D (6 bases). V lost 1 base and J 6 bases, leaving 13 bases between the germline ends. CDR1 SGHAT and CDR2 FQNNGV come from the germline V gene. The CDR3 spans 16 residues. CDR3 coding DNA: TGTGCCAGCAGCTTAGTATCCGGACAGATTAATTCACCCCTCCACTTT. Translation: CASSLVSGQINSPLHF.

This clone was seen just once. The chain uses TRBV7-8 and TRBJ2-4; TRBD2 matches 15 bases. The CDR3 covers 16 residues. Trimming took 5 bases from V and 9 from J; bases not matched to a gene: 8. Germline CDR1 and CDR2: SGHVS and FQNEAQ. The CDR3 loop is CASSQGLAGGLGIQYF. CDR3 DNA sequence: TGTGCCAGCAGCCAAGGACTAGCGGGAGGGCTTGGCATTCAGTACTTC.

The V gene is TRBV5-4, the J gene TRBJ2-5; 7 bases agree with TRBD1. Unmatched junction bases numbered 1, after V lost 0 bases and J lost 2 bases. The CDR3 contains 14 residues. Germline values: CDR1 SGHNT, CDR2 YYREEE (reference sequence). The CDR3 reads CASSLGQGQETQYF. CDR3 nucleotides: TGTGCCAGCAGCTTGGGACAGGGACAAGAGACCCAGTACTTC.

V usage is TRBV14 and J usage is TRBJ1-2; no clear D. The CDR3 has 13 amino acids. Trimming took 1 base from V and 3 from J, leaving 6 bases between them. CDR1 and CDR2 (germline): SGHDN, FVKESK. The CDR3: CASSQVGYYGYTF. CDR3 coding DNA: TGTGCCAGCAGCCAAGTCGGGTACTATGGCTACACCTTC.

The chain couples TRBV5-8 to TRBJ1-2; D gene uncertain. The ends were cut back, 0 bases at V and 1 base at J, with 7 bases in the middle. CDR3 length: 14 residues. Germline V lookup: CDR1 SGHTS, CDR2 YDEGEE. This CDR3 reads CASSLGRSNYGYTF. As DNA, the CDR3 is TGTGCCAGCAGCTTGGGACGGAGTAACTATGGCTACACCTTC.

This chain uses TRBV5-6 with TRBJ2-5, with TRBD1 matching 12 bases. The CDR3 has 15 amino acids. The V segment lost 3 bases and the J segment 5 bases; nucleotides outside the gene matches: 5. The germline V gene has CDR1 SGHDT and CDR2 YYEEEE. The CDR3 region is CASSSTGTGGETQYF. The CDR3 nucleotides are TGTGCCAGCAGCTCAACCGGGACAGGGGGCGAGACCCAGTACTTC.